Shown below are 9 T cell receptor beta chains from a single sample sequenced in a study of CD8 T cells in ankylosing spondylitis. TCRdb reanalysed the 5' RACE reads using MiXCR and keeps one entry per CDR3 protein. The table records roughly 180,000 distinct CDR3 sequences, roughly 13% of them present only once. Sequenced sample: blood, either unsorted or a sorted T cell fraction (not recorded which). These receptors all stem from a female donor with ankylosing spondylitis or in good health (not recorded which).

The chain couples TRBV7-3 to TRBJ1-2; D uncertain. CDR3 length: 14 amino acids. CDR1 SGHTA and CDR2 FQGTGA come from the germline V gene. The V gene lost 8 bases and the J gene lost 0 bases, with 13 bases spanning the gap. The CDR3 DNA reads as TGTGCCAGCGCCCTGGACGACACTAACTATGGCTACACCTTC. Translation: CASALDDTNYGYTF.

This clonotype was counted at least ten times. The rearrangement links TRBV4-2 to TRBJ1-1; tentatively, D is TRBD1 (5 bases). The V end was cut by 1 base, the J end by 2 bases, with 11 bases between. This CDR3 is 15 amino acids long. CDR1 LGHNA and CDR2 YNFKEQ come from the germline V gene. Here the CDR3 DNA reads TGTGCCAGCAGCCAAGTGGAGACAGCTAACACTGAAGCTTTCTTT. Its translation is CASSQVETANTEAFF.

This clonotype came up a few times. The chain links TRBV10-3 to TRBJ2-3; no definite D call. There are 11 residues in the CDR3. CDR1 and CDR2 (germline): ENHRY, SYGVKD. V lost 8 bases, J lost 4 bases, and 7 bases lay in between. The CDR3 nucleotides are TGTGCCATCGGAAACCCAGATACGCAGTATTTT. Translation gives CAIGNPDTQYF.

Comment on this clonotype: Just one base apart from a much larger clone, this may be a read error. The genes are TRBV27 and TRBJ1-6, with a tentative D call TRBD1 (6 bases). Germline V gene data show CDR1 as MNHEY and CDR2 as SMNVEV (reference sequence). The CDR3 totals 16 residues. In DNA, the CDR3 is TGTGCCAGCAGTTTCGTCGGACAGACCTATAATTCACTCCTCCACTTT. Translating gives CASSFVGQTYNSLLHF.

Ten or more counts support this clonotype. The chain employs TRBV12-3 or TRBV12-4 and TRBJ2-1; 8 nucleotides align to TRBD2. This CDR3 has 14 residues. J lost 6 bases, V lost 6 bases, and 7 bases had no gene match. The CDR3 coding sequence is TGTGCCAGCAGCGTACCGGGACTAGTCAATGAGCAGTTCTTC. Amino acids: CASSVPGLVNEQFF.

This clonotype was counted ten times or more. The rearrangement uses TRBV7-2 and TRBJ2-7; D is ambiguous. The V end lost 5 bases, the J end lost 5 bases, and 7 bases lay between the germline ends. In germline, CDR1 is SGHTA, CDR2 FQGNSA. There are 11 residues in the CDR3. For the CDR3, the DNA is TGTGCCAGCAGCGCCTTAAACGAGCAGTACTTC. Amino acids: CASSALNEQYF.

This clonotype was recorded many times. The chain carries TRBV29-1 and TRBJ2-2; D is possibly TRBD1 or TRBD2 (5 bases each). V dropped 4 bases and J dropped 6 bases, with 6 bases sitting between them. Germline assignment: CDR1 SQVTM and CDR2 ANQGSEA. The CDR3 is 11 residues long. The CDR3 DNA reads as TGCAGCGTTGGGGACCCCGGGGAGCTGTTTTTT. This sequence encodes CSVGDPGELFF.

This CDR3 is CASSVVAGGPDTQYF. CDR3 DNA sequence: TGTGCCAGCAGCGTAGTGGCGGGGGGGCCAGATACGCAGTATTTT. The rearrangement joins TRBV9 to TRBJ2-3; 9 nucleotides agree with TRBD2. J gave up 4 bases and V 0 bases, and 3 bases lay outside the gene matches. This CDR3 is built from 15 residues. The germline V gene encodes CDR1 SGDLS and CDR2 YYNGEE.

There are many counts of this clonotype. The chain carries TRBV20-1 and TRBJ1-2, with 12 bases lining up with TRBD1. The CDR3 loop spans 16 amino acids. Germline V gives CDR1 DFQATT, CDR2 SNEGSKA (reference sequence). With 5 bases clipped from V and 4 bases from J, the junction kept 11 bases outside the gene matches. The CDR3 here is CSAQNPGQGAGYGYTF. In DNA, the CDR3 is TGCAGTGCTCAAAACCCGGGACAGGGGGCTGGCTATGGCTACACCTTC.